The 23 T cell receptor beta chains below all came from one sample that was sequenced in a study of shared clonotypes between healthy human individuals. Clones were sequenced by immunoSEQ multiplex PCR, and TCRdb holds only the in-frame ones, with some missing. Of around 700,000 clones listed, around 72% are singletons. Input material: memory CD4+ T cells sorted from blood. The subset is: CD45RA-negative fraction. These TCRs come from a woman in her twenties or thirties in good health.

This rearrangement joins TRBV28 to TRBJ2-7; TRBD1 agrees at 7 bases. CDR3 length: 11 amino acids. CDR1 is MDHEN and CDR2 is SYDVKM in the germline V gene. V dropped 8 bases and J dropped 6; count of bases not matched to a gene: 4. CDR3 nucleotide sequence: TGTGCCAGCCAAGACAGGGCCGAGCAGTACTTC. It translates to CASQDRAEQYF. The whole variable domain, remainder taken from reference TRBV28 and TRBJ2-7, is DVKVTQSSRYLVKRTGEKVFLECVQDMDHENMFWYRQDPGLGLRLIYFSYDVKMKEKGDIPEGYSVSREKKERFSLILESASTNQTSMYLCASQDRAEQYFGPGTRLTVT.

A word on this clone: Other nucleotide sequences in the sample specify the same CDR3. For the CDR3, the DNA is TGTGCCAGCAGCCAAGGACGCAATCAGCCCCAGCATTTT. Its translation is CASSQGRNQPQHF. The rearrangement links TRBV7-2 to TRBJ1-5; no reliable D call. V dropped 5 bases and J dropped 2 bases, with 7 bases sitting between them. This CDR3 has 13 amino acids. Looked up from germline, CDR1 is SGHTA and CDR2 is FQGNSA.

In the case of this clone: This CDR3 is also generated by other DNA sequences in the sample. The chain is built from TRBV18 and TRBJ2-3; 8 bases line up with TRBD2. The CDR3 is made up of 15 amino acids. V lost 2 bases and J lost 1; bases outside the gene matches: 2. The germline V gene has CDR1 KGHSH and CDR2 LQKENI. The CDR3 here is CASSPELAGTDTQYF. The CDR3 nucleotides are TGTGCCAGCTCACCAGAACTAGCGGGCACAGATACGCAGTATTTT.

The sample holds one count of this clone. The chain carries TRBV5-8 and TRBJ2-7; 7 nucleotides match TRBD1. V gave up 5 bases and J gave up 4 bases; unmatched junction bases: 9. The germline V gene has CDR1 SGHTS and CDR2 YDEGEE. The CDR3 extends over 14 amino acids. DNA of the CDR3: TGTGCCAGCAGTTTTAGGACAGGAGGATACGAGCAGTACTTC. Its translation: CASSFRTGGYEQYF.

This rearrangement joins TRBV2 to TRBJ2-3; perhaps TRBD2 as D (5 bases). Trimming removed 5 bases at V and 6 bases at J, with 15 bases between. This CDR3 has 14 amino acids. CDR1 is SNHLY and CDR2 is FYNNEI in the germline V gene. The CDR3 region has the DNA TGTGCCAGCAGTTCCCGTCGGAGAGGGGATACGCAGTATTTT. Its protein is CASSSRRRGDTQYF. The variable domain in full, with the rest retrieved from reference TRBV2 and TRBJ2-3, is EPEVTQTPSHQVTQMGQEVILRCVPISNHLYFYWYRQILGQKVEFLVSFYNNEISEKSEIFDDQFSVERPDGSNFTLKIRSTKLEDSAMYFCASSSRRRGDTQYFGPGTRLTVL.

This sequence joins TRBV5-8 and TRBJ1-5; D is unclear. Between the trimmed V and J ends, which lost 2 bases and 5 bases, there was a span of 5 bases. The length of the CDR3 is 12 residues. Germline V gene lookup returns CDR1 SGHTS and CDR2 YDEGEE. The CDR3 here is CASSFLHQPQHF. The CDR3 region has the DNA TGTGCCAGCAGCTTCCTGCATCAGCCCCAGCATTTT.

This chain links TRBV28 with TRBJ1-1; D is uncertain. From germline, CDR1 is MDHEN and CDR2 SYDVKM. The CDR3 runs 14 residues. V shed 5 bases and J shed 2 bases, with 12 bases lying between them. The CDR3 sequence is CASSTPVPNTEAFF. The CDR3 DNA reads TGTGCCAGCAGTACCCCGGTGCCAAACACTGAAGCTTTCTTT.

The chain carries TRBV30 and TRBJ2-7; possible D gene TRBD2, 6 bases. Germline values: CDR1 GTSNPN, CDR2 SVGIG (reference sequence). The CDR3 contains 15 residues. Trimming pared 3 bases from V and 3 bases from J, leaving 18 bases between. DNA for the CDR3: TGTGCCTGGAGGACGTGGAGGGAGGAAAGCTACGAGCAGTACTTC. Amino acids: CAWRTWREESYEQYF.

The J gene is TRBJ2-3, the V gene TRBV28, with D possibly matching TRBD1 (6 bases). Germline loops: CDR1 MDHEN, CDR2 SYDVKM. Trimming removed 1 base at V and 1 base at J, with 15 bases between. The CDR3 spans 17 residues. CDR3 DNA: TGTGCCAGCAGTTTATCTAAAGGGACATTCCGCACAGATACGCAGTATTTT. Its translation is CASSLSKGTFRTDTQYF.

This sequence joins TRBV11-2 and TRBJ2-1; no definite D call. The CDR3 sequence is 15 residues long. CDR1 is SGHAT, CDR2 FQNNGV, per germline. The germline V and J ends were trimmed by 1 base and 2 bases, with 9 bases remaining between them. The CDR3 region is CASSLVRSAYNEQFF. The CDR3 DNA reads TGTGCCAGCAGCTTAGTGAGGAGCGCCTACAATGAGCAGTTCTTC.

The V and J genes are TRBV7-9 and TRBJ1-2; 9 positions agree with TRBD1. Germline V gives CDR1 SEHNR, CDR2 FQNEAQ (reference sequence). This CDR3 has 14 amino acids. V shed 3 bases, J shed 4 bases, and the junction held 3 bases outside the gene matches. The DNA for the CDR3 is TGTGCCAGCAGCTTGAGACAGGGGGGCTATGGCTACACCTTC. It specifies CASSLRQGGYGYTF.

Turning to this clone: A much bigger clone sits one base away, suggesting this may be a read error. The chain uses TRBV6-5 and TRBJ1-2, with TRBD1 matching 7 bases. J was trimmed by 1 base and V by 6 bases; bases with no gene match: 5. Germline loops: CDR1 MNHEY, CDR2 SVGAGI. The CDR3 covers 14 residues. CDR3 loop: CASSPTGINYGYTF. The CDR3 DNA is TGTGCCAGCAGCCCGACAGGGATTAACTATGGCTACACCTTC.

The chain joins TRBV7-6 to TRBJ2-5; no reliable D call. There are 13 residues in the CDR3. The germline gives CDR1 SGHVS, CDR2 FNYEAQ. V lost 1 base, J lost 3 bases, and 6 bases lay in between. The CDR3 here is CASSLGGKETQYF. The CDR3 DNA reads TGTGCCAGCAGCTTAGGAGGAAAAGAGACCCAGTACTTC.

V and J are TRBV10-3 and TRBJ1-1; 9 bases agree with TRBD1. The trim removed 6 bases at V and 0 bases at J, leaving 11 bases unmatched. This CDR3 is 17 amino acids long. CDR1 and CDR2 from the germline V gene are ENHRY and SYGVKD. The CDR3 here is CAISETGTGRMNTEAFF. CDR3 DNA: TGTGCCATCAGCGAAACGGGGACAGGGAGAATGAACACTGAAGCTTTCTTT.

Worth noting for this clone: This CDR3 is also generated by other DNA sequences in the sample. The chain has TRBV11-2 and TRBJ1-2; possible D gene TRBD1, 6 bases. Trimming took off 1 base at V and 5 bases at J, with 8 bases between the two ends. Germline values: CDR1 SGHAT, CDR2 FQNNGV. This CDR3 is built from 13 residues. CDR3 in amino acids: CASSLGTAYGYTF. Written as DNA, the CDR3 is TGTGCCAGCAGCTTAGGGACAGCGTATGGCTACACCTTC. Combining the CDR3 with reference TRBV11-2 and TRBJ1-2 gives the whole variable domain EAGVAQSPRYKIIEKRQSVAFWCNPISGHATLYWYQQILGQGPKLLIQFQNNGVVDDSQLPKDRFSAERLKGVDSTLKIQPAKLEDSAVYLCASSLGTAYGYTFGSGTRLTVV.

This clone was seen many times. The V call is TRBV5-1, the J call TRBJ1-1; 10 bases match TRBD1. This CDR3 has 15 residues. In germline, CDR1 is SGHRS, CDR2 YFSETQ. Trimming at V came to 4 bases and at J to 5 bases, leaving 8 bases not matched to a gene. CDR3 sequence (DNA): TGCGCCAGCAGCCAAAGACAGGGGGCGGCTACTGAAGCTTTCTTT. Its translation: CASSQRQGAATEAFF.

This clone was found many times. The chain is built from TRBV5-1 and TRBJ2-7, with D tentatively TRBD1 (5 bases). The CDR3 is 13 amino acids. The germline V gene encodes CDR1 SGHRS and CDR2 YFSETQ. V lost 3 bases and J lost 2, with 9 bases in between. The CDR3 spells CASSWGGTYEQYF. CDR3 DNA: TGCGCCAGCAGCTGGGGCGGAACCTACGAGCAGTACTTC.

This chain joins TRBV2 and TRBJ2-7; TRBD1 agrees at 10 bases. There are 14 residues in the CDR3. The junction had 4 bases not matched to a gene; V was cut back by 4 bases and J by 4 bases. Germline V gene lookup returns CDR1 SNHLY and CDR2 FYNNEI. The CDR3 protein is CASSVGTGVYEQYF. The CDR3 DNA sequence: TGTGCCAGCAGTGTGGGGACAGGGGTGTACGAGCAGTACTTC.

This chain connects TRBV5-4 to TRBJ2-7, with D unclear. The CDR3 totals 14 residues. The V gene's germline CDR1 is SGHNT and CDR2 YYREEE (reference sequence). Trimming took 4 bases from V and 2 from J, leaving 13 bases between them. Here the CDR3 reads CASSRFGLAYEQYF. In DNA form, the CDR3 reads TGTGCCAGCAGCAGGTTCGGTCTAGCCTACGAGCAGTACTTC.

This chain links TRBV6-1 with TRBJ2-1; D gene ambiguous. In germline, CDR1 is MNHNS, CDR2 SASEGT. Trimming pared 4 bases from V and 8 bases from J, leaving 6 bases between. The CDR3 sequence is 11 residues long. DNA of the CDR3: TGTGCCAGCAGTGTAAGCGATGAGCAGTTCTTC. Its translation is CASSVSDEQFF.

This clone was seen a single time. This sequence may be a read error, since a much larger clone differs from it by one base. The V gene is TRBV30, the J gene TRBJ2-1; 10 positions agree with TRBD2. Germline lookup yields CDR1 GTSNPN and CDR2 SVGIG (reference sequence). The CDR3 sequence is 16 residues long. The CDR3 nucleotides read TGTGCCTGGAGTAACGCCCTAGCGGGAGTAGGCAATAAGCAGTTCTTC. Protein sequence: CAWSNALAGVGNKQFF.

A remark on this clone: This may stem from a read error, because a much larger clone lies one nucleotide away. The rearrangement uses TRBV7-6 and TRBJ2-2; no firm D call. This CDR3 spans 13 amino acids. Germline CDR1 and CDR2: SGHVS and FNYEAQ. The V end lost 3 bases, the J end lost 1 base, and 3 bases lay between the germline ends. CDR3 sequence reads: CASSLGNTGELFF. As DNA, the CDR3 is TGTGCCAGCAGCTTGGGGAACACCGGGGAGCTGTTTTTT. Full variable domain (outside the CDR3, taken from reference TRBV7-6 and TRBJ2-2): GAGVSQSPRYKVTKRGQDVALRCDPISGHVSLYWYRQALGQGPEFLTYFNYEAQQDKSGLPNDRFSAERPEGSISTLTIQRTEQRDSAMYRCASSLGNTGELFFGEGSRLTVL.

In nucleotides, the CDR3 is TGTGCCAGCAGCCCAAGTACCTATGGCTACACCTTC. Encoded protein: CASSPSTYGYTF. This sequence joins TRBV28 and TRBJ1-2; D remains ambiguous. V was cut by 6 bases and J by 4 bases, with 9 bases left in between. The CDR3 loop spans 12 amino acids. Germline CDR1 reads MDHEN; CDR2 reads SYDVKM.